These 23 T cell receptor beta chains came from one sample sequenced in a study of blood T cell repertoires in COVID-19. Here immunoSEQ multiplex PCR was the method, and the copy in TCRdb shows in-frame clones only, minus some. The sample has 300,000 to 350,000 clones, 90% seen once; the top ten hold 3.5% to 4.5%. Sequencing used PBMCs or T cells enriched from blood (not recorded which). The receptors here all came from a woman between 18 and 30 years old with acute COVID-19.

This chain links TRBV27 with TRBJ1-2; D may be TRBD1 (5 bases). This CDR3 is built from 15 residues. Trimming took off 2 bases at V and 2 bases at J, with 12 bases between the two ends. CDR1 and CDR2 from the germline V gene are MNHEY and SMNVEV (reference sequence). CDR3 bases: TGTGCCAGCAGTTTAGGTTTCAGACAGAACTATGGCTACACCTTC. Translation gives CASSLGFRQNYGYTF.

CDR3 in DNA: TGTGCCACCTCGGGATGGTCAAACCTCTATGGCTACACCTTC. Encoded protein: CATSGWSNLYGYTF. The genes are TRBV19 and TRBJ1-2; no clear D. V dropped 10 bases and J dropped 4 bases, with 19 bases sitting between them. The germline gives CDR1 LNHDA, CDR2 SQIVND (reference sequence). CDR3 size: 14 residues.

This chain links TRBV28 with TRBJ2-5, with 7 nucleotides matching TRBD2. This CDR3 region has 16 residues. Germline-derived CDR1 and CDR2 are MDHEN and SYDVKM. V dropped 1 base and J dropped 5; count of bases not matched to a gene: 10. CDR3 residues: CASSLSTPTGRETQYF. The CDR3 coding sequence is TGTGCCAGCAGTTTATCGACCCCAACCGGGAGGGAGACCCAGTACTTC.

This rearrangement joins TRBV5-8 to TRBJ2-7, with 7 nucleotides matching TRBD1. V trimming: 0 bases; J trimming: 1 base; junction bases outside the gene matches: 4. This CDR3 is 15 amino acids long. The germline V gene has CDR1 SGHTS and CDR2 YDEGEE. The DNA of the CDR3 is TGTGCCAGCAGCTTGGTCCACAGGGGTTCCTACGAGCAGTACTTC. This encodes CASSLVHRGSYEQYF. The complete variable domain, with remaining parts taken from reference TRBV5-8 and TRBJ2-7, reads EAGVTQSPTHLIKTRGQQATLRCSPISGHTSVYWYQQALGLGLQFLLWYDEGEERNRGNFPPRFSGRQFPNYSSELNVNALELEDSALYLCASSLVHRGSYEQYFGPGTRLTVT.

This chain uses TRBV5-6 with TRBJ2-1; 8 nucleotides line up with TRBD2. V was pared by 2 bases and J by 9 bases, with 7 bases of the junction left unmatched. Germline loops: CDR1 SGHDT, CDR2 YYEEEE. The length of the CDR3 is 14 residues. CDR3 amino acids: CASSFTSGPGEQFF. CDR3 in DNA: TGTGCCAGCAGCTTCACTAGCGGTCCTGGTGAGCAGTTCTTC.

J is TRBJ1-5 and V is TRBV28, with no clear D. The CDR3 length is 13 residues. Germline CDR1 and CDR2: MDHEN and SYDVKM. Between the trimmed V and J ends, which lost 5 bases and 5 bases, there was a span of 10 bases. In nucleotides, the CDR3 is TGTGCCAGCAGTCAGGAGGACCATCAGCCCCAGCATTTT. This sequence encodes CASSQEDHQPQHF.

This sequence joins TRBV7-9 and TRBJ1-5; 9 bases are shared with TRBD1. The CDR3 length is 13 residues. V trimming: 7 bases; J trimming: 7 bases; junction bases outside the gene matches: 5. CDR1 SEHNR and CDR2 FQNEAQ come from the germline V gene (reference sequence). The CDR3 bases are TGTGCCAGCACGGGACAGGGTGACCAGCCCCAGCATTTT. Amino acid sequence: CASTGQGDQPQHF.

The CDR3 region is CASSPSSLDEQFF. In nucleotides, the CDR3 is TGTGCCAGCAGTCCCTCGTCTCTTGATGAGCAGTTCTTC. J is TRBJ2-1 and V is TRBV12-3 or TRBV12-4, with unresolved D. The CDR3 has 13 residues. V lost 5 bases to trimming and J lost 8 bases, with 13 bases between them.

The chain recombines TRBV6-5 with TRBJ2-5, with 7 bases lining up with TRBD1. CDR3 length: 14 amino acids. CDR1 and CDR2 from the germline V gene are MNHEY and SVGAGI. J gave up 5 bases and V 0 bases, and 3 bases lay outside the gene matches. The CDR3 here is CASSYSTGSETQYF. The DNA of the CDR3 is TGTGCCAGCAGTTACTCGACAGGGTCCGAGACCCAGTACTTC.

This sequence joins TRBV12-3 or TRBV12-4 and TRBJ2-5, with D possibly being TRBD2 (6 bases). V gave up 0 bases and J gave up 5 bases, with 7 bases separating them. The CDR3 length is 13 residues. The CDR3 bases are TGTGCCAGCAGTTTAGCCCGGGGGGAGACCCAGTACTTC. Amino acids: CASSLARGETQYF.

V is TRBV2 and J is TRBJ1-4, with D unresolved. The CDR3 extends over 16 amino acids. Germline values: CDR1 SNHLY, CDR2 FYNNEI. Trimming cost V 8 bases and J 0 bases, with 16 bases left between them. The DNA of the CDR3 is TGTGCCAGCGGCTATGGGCCCTTCTCAACTAATGAAAAACTGTTTTTT. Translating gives CASGYGPFSTNEKLFF.

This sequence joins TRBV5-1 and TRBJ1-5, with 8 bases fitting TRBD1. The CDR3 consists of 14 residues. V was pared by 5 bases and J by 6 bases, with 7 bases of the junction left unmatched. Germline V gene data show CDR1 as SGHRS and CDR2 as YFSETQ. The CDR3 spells CASSETGVPQPQHF. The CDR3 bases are TGCGCCAGCAGTGAGACAGGGGTCCCTCAGCCCCAGCATTTT.

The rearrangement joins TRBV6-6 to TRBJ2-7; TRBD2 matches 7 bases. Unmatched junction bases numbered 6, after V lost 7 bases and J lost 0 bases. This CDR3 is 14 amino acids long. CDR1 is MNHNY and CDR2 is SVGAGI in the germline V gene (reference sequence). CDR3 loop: CASTLAVPSYEQYF. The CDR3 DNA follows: TGTGCCAGCACCCTAGCGGTTCCCTCCTACGAGCAGTACTTC.

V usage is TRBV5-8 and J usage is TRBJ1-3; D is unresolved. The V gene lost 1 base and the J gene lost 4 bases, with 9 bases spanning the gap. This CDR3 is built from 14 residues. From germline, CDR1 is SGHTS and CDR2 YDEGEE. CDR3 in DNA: TGTGCCAGCAGCTTGTGGAGCGGGGGAAACACCATATATTTT. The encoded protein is CASSLWSGGNTIYF.

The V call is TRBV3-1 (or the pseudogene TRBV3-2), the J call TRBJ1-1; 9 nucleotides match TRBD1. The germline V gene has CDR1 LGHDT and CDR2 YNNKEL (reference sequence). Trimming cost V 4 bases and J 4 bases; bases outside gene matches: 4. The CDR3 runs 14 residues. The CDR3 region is CASSLDRGFTEAFF. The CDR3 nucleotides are TGTGCCAGCAGCCTGGACAGGGGATTCACTGAAGCTTTCTTT.

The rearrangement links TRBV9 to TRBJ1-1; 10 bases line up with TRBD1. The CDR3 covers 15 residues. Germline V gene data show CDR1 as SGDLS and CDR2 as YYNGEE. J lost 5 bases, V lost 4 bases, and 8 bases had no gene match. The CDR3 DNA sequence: TGTGCCAGCAGCTACCTTGGACAGGGGGGTACTGAAGCTTTCTTT. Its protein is CASSYLGQGGTEAFF.

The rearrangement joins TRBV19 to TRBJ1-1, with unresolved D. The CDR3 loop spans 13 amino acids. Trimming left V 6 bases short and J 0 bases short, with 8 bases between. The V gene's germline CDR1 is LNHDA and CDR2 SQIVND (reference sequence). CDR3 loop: CASRDSVNTEAFF. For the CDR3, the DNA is TGTGCCAGTAGGGACTCGGTGAACACTGAAGCTTTCTTT.

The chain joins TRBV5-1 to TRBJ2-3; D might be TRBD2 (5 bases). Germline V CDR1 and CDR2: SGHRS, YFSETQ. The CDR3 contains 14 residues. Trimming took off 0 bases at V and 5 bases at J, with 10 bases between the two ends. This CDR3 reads CASSLDGSGDTQYF. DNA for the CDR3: TGCGCCAGCAGCTTGGATGGGAGTGGAGATACGCAGTATTTT.

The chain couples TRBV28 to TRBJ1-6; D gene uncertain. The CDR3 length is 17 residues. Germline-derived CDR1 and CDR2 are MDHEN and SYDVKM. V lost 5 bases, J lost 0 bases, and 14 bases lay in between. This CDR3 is CASSTAEGGSYNSPLHF. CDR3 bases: TGTGCCAGCAGTACGGCGGAAGGAGGCTCCTATAATTCACCCCTCCACTTT.

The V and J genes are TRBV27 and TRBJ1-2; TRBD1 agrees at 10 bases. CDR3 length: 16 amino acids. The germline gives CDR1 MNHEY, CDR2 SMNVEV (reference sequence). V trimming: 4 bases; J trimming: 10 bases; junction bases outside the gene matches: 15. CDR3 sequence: CASSSDRDRGRVAYTF. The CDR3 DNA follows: TGTGCCAGCAGTTCGGACCGGGACAGGGGACGGGTGGCCTACACCTTC.

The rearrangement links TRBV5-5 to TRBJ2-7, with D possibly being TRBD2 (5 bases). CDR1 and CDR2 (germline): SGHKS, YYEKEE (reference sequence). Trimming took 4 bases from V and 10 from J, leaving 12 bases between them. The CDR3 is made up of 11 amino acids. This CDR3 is CASSPGRGQYF. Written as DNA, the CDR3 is TGTGCCAGCAGCCCCGGACGGGGACAGTACTTC. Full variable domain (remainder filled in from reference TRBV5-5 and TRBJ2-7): DAGVTQSPTHLIKTRGQQVTLRCSPISGHKSVSWYQQVLGQGPQFIFQYYEKEERGRGNFPDRFSARQFPNYSSELNVNALLLGDSALYLCASSPGRGQYFGPGTRLTVT.

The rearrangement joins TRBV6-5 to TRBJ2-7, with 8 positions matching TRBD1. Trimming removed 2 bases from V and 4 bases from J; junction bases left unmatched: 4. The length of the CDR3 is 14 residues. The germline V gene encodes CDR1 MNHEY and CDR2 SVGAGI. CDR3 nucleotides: TGTGCCAGCAGTTACGACAGGGGTTTATACGAGCAGTACTTC. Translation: CASSYDRGLYEQYF.

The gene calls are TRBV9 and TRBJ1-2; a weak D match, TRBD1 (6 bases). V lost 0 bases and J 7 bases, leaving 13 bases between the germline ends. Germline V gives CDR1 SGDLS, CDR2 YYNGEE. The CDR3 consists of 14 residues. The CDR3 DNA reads TGTGCCAGCAGCGTAGCCGGGGGGGCGCGTGGCTACACCTTC. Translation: CASSVAGGARGYTF.